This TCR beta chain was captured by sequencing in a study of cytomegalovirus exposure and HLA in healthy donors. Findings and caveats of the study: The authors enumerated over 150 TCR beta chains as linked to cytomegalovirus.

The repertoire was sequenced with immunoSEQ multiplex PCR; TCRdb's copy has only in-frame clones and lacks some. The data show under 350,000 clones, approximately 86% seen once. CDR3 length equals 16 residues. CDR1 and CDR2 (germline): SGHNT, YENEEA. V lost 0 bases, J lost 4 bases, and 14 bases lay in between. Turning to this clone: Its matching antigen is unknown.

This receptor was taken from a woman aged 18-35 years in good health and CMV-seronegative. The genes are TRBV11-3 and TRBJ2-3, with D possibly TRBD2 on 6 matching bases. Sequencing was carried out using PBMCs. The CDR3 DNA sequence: TGTGCCAGCAGCTTAGATCAGGGCGGGATAGCAGATACGCAGTATTTT. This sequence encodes CASSLDQGGIADTQYF.